This is a list of T cell receptor beta chains from one sample in a study of cytomegalovirus exposure and HLA in healthy donors. The data were produced by immunoSEQ multiplex PCR, yet TCRdb's version contains in-frame clones alone and is incomplete. The data hold about 250,000 clones, with 75% to 85% observed a single time. The sample was PBMCs. The receptor source for this set is a girl aged 2-15 years in good health and CMV-seronegative. The CDR3 runs from the conserved cysteine through the conserved F or W. The order of the fields is CDR3 length, clone size, D gene, V gene, J gene, CDR3 protein, CDR3 DNA. A D gene is named only where the DNA matches it firmly. Clone size is not always given. Where it is, it says once, few, many or a class for expanded clones.

14	once	TRBD2	TRBV6-4	TRBJ2-1	CASSEVGGYNEQFF	TGTGCCAGCAGTGAAGTGGGGGGGTACAATGAGCAGTTCTTC
14	.	TRBD1	TRBV28	TRBJ1-1	CASILDRDHTEAFF	TGTGCCAGCATCTTGGACAGGGATCACACTGAAGCTTTCTTT
13	.	TRBD2	TRBV6-6	TRBJ2-3	CASSGRGSDTQYF	TGTGCCAGTAGCGGGAGAGGGTCAGATACGCAGTATTTT
17	.	.	TRBV28	TRBJ1-5	CASSPRGWIQGNQPQHF	TGTGCCAGCAGTCCCCGGGGGTGGATCCAGGGCAATCAGCCCCAGCATTTT
14	.	TRBD2	TRBV7-9	TRBJ2-7	CSSSSRGGLYEQYF	TGTTCCAGCAGCTCCCGGGGGGGGCTTTACGAGCAGTACTTC
11	.	.	TRBV11-2	TRBJ1-2	CASSPGGGYTF	TGTGCCAGCAGCCCGGGGGGTGGCTACACCTTC
13	few	TRBD1	TRBV6-5	TRBJ1-2	CASSTGQGGGYTF	TGTGCCAGCAGTACTGGACAGGGCGGGGGCTACACCTTC
18	.	.	TRBV7-2	TRBJ1-4	CASSLIPGGAWRNEKLFF	TGTGCCAGCAGCTTAATCCCGGGAGGCGCATGGAGGAATGAAAAACTGTTTTTT
15	.	.	TRBV4-2	TRBJ2-2	CASSQDDSYTGELFF	TGTGCCAGCAGCCAAGATGACAGTTACACCGGGGAGCTGTTTTTT
14	.	TRBD1	TRBV5-6	TRBJ2-7	CASSSGQGLGEQYF	TGTGCCAGCAGCTCGGGACAGGGTTTGGGCGAGCAGTACTTC
15	.	.	TRBV6-4	TRBJ1-5	CASSDSQERGEPQHF	TGTGCCAGCAGTGACTCACAGGAACGAGGAGAGCCCCAGCATTTT
15	few	.	TRBV19	TRBJ1-4	CASTTSGGDIAKLFF	TGTGCCAGTACCACAAGCGGGGGCGATATTGCAAAACTGTTTTTT
17	.	TRBD1	TRBV27	TRBJ1-2	CASSIRMGQLANYGHTF	TGTGCCAGCAGCATTAGAATGGGACAGCTAGCTAACTATGGCCACACCTTC
14	.	.	TRBV6-6	TRBJ2-1	CASSYQGGGNEQFF	TGTGCCAGCAGTTACCAAGGGGGTGGAAATGAGCAGTTCTTC
14	.	TRBD1	TRBV29-1	TRBJ1-4	CSVTETGINEKLFF	TGCAGCGTTACCGAGACAGGGATAAATGAAAAACTGTTTTTT
11	.	.	TRBV30	TRBJ2-5	CAWEHGGTQYF	TGTGCCTGGGAACACGGCGGGACCCAGTACTTC
13	.	.	TRBV5-1	TRBJ2-2	CASTGQNTGELFF	TGCGCCAGCACCGGACAGAACACCGGGGAGCTGTTTTTT
17	.	TRBD2	TRBV19	TRBJ2-1	CASSIDRTSVSYNEQFF	TGTGCCAGTAGTATAGATCGAACTAGCGTTTCCTACAATGAGCAGTTCTTC
13	.	.	TRBV6-5	TRBJ1-5	CASSRSGNQPQHF	TGTGCCAGCAGTAGGAGTGGCAATCAGCCCCAGCATTTT
16	.	.	TRBV7-9	TRBJ2-4	CASSLEYGVAKNIQYF	TGTGCCAGCAGCTTAGAGTATGGAGTAGCCAAAAACATTCAGTACTTC
16	once	.	TRBV7-2	TRBJ2-1	CASSPLVKSPPNEQFF	TGTGCCAGCAGCCCCCTCGTGAAGAGCCCCCCAAATGAGCAGTTCTTC
17	.	TRBD1	TRBV6-1	TRBJ2-4	CASSERGWTGSKNIQYF	TGTGCCAGCAGTGAAAGGGGCTGGACAGGTTCAAAAAACATTCAGTACTTC
15	.	.	TRBV6-5	TRBJ1-2	CASSYSFRTDYGYTF	TGTGCCAGCAGTTACTCGTTTCGGACAGACTATGGCTACACCTTC
13	.	.	TRBV29-1	TRBJ2-7	CSVESPSSYEQYF	TGCAGCGTTGAATCTCCTAGCTCCTACGAGCAGTACTTC
15	.	.	TRBV11-2	TRBJ2-5	CASSLGLRHQETQYF	TGTGCCAGCAGCTTAGGACTGCGGCACCAAGAGACCCAGTACTTC
15	.	.	TRBV21-1	TRBJ2-7	CASSKEPDRTYEQYF	TGTGCCAGCAGCAAAGAGCCGGACAGGACCTACGAGCAGTACTTC
20	.	TRBD1	TRBV28	TRBJ1-3	CASSYIHSQRQGSRGNTIYF	TGTGCCAGCAGTTACATACATTCTCAGCGACAGGGGAGTCGCGGAAACACCATATATTTT
11	.	.	TRBV6-1	TRBJ2-5	CASRAGETQYF	TGTGCCAGCAGAGCGGGAGAGACCCAGTACTTC
17	.	TRBD2	TRBV19	TRBJ2-1	CASSIGTPSGRLNEQFF	TGTGCCAGTAGTATAGGTACCCCTAGCGGGAGGTTGAATGAGCAGTTCTTC
14	.	.	TRBV5-5	TRBJ1-1	CASSSTLTGTEAFF	TGTGCCAGCAGCTCGACCCTAACGGGGACTGAAGCTTTCTTT
16	.	TRBD2	TRBV7-3	TRBJ2-3	CASSLAGEGVADTQYF	TGTGCCAGCAGCCTAGCGGGAGAAGGGGTAGCAGATACGCAGTATTTT
14	few	TRBD1	TRBV28	TRBJ1-1	CASRSGTGETEAFF	TGTGCCAGCAGGTCCGGGACAGGGGAAACTGAAGCTTTCTTT
16	.	.	TRBV18	TRBJ2-1	CASSPRQGVLYNEQFF	TGTGCCAGCTCACCACGGCAGGGTGTGCTCTACAATGAGCAGTTCTTC
15	.	.	TRBV28	TRBJ1-1	CASTLWGAQGSEAFF	TGTGCCAGCACCTTATGGGGGGCCCAGGGTTCTGAAGCTTTCTTT
13	.	.	TRBV7-9	TRBJ2-7	CASSFGTDDEQYF	TGTGCCAGCAGCTTCGGGACTGACGACGAGCAGTACTTC
14	.	.	TRBV6-5	TRBJ1-4	CASSAHKNNEKLFF	TGTGCCAGCAGTGCACACAAAAATAATGAAAAACTGTTTTTT
16	.	.	TRBV6-1	TRBJ2-1	CASSEAPHRGWNEQFF	TGTGCCAGCAGTGAAGCGCCCCATAGAGGGTGGAATGAGCAGTTCTTC
14	.	TRBD1	TRBV5-1	TRBJ2-5	CASSLTGGGETQYF	TGCGCCAGCAGCCTGACAGGGGGCGGCGAGACCCAGTACTTC
16	.	.	TRBV28	TRBJ1-3	CASSLLVSPPLGTIYF	TGTGCCAGCAGTTTATTGGTCTCTCCACCCCTCGGGACCATATATTTT
15	.	TRBD1	TRBV6-5	TRBJ1-5	CASSYGQGVNQPQHF	TGTGCCAGCAGTTACGGACAGGGGGTTAATCAGCCCCAGCATTTT
15	.	.	TRBV9	TRBJ1-3	CASSIGGDSGNTIYF	TGTGCCAGCAGTATAGGGGGGGACTCTGGAAACACCATATATTTT
14	.	.	TRBV6-6	TRBJ2-3	CASSYAGATDTQYF	TGTGCCAGCAGTTACGCGGGGGCCACAGATACGCAGTATTTT
13	.	.	TRBV6-1	TRBJ1-3	CASSETEGNTIYF	TGTGCCAGCAGTGAAACAGAAGGAAACACCATATATTTT
17	.	TRBD1	TRBV28	TRBJ1-2	CASSLPLTGGAGYGYTF	TGTGCCAGCAGTTTGCCCCTGACAGGGGGCGCAGGCTATGGCTACACCTTC
15	.	.	TRBV25-1	TRBJ2-5	CASSRVALNQETQYF	TGTGCCAGCAGTCGGGTAGCGTTGAACCAAGAGACCCAGTACTTC
14	.	TRBD2	TRBV6-6	TRBJ2-3	CASSPRGGTNTQYF	TGTGCCAGCAGTCCTCGGGGGGGCACCAATACGCAGTATTTT
14	.	TRBD1	TRBV6-1	TRBJ1-2	CASPPGGQDYGYTF	TGTGCCAGCCCCCCAGGGGGACAGGACTATGGCTACACCTTC
14	.	TRBD2	TRBV2	TRBJ2-7	CASSASGRAEEQYF	TGTGCCAGCAGCGCGAGCGGGAGGGCCGAGGAGCAGTACTTC
15	.	TRBD1	TRBV19	TRBJ1-2	CASSRQGRLSGGYTF	TGTGCCAGTAGTCGACAGGGACGGCTTTCGGGAGGCTACACCTTC
14	.	.	TRBV6-5	TRBJ1-1	CASSYRGPGAEAFF	TGTGCCAGCAGTTACAGGGGACCGGGGGCTGAAGCTTTCTTT